A selection of T cell receptor beta chains follows, all from one sample in a study of T cells of healthy individuals. A single record per CDR3 protein comes from TCRdb applying MiXCR to the 5' RACE reads. The sample carries 55,000 to 65,000 distinct CDR3 sequences, 15% to 20% recorded once. These receptors were collected from a human donor in good health. Each CDR3 is given without its conserved first and last residue.

J: TRBJ2-2; V: TRBV20-1; CDR3: SALGTSGRDGALF
J: TRBJ2-1; V: TRBV29-1; CDR3: TTRTSGNNEQF
J: TRBJ1-1; V: TRBV28; CDR3: ASSSWTENTEAF
J: TRBJ1-2; V: TRBV6-4; CDR3: ASSPFSGGYGYT
J: TRBJ2-5; V: TRBV20-1; CDR3: SARESDRRETQY
J: TRBJ1-2; V: TRBV27; CDR3: ASSLEARSSFGYT
J: TRBJ1-1; V: TRBV6-5; CDR3: ASSYFPGRGDTEAF
J: TRBJ2-5; V: TRBV3-1; CDR3: ASSDSGVTQETQY
J: TRBJ1-3; V: TRBV4-1; CDR3: ASSQPQGARGNTIY
J: TRBJ2-7; V: TRBV7-2; CDR3: ASSLARKSYEQY
J: TRBJ1-5; V: TRBV6-2/TRBV6-3; CDR3: ASKNRAIYSNQPQH
J: TRBJ2-3; V: TRBV7-3; CDR3: ASSRGRLDGSDTQY
J: TRBJ2-5; V: TRBV29-1; CDR3: SVMEGFETQY
J: TRBJ2-7; V: TRBV11-2; CDR3: ASRPTSGLYEQY
J: TRBJ1-2; V: TRBV3-1; CDR3: ASSQLEGNYGYT
J: TRBJ1-1; V: TRBV4-2; CDR3: ASSQDVPDRATEAF
J: TRBJ1-5; V: TRBV15; CDR3: ATSRGDGSSNQPQH
J: TRBJ2-5; V: TRBV7-6; CDR3: ASSLGPQETQY
J: TRBJ2-3; V: TRBV7-2; CDR3: ASSLGGTLLDTQY
J: TRBJ2-2; V: TRBV12-3/TRBV12-4; CDR3: ASSPGLAGNTGELF
J: TRBJ2-1; V: TRBV15; CDR3: ATSRDKLAGGAYNEQF
J: TRBJ2-5; V: TRBV24-1; CDR3: ATSDPSNGETQY
J: TRBJ2-7; V: TRBV5-1; CDR3: ASSGLSGSSYEQY
J: TRBJ1-2; V: TRBV20-1; CDR3: SARERGTYGYT
J: TRBJ2-7; V: TRBV11-2; CDR3: ASSPGKTGEY
J: TRBJ1-1; V: TRBV6-2/TRBV6-3; CDR3: ASSYPSTELNTEAF
J: TRBJ2-7; V: TRBV7-7; CDR3: ASSLAPDSYEQY
J: TRBJ1-2; V: TRBV7-9; CDR3: ASSFTGIPGYT
J: TRBJ2-2; V: TRBV2; CDR3: ASSDGTGRGAGELF
J: TRBJ2-2; V: TRBV27; CDR3: ASSYVQSNTGELF
J: TRBJ1-6; V: TRBV16; CDR3: ASSQGRWGDLH
J: TRBJ1-2; V: TRBV6-5; CDR3: ASTGEYGYN
J: TRBJ1-5; V: TRBV7-2; CDR3: ASSIPQGWGNQPQH
J: TRBJ2-7; V: TRBV6-6; CDR3: ASSYETYEQY
J: TRBJ2-5; V: TRBV12-3/TRBV12-4; CDR3: ASSFFGRGETQY
J: TRBJ1-5; V: TRBV15; CDR3: ATNGFLGNQPQH
J: TRBJ1-5; V: TRBV12-3/TRBV12-4; CDR3: ASSQGNQPQH
J: TRBJ2-7; V: TRBV14; CDR3: ASSQSGTTYEQY
J: TRBJ2-2; V: TRBV4-1; CDR3: ASSPPAGGPTGELF
J: TRBJ2-3; V: TRBV3-1; CDR3: ASSQGGPGTAGGTDTQY
J: TRBJ1-1; V: TRBV7-9; CDR3: ASSLGGRTVISEAF
J: TRBJ2-7; V: TRBV20-1; CDR3: SARDRIEQY
J: TRBJ2-1; V: TRBV7-9; CDR3: ASTLRGGGTPEYNEQF
J: TRBJ1-6; V: TRBV7-2; CDR3: ASSWGQGNSPLH
J: TRBJ2-2; V: TRBV5-1; CDR3: ASSLSGLGGELF
J: TRBJ2-5; V: TRBV12-3/TRBV12-4; CDR3: ASSSEPYLAGGVETQY